This paragraph reports one T cell receptor (beta chain). Its target is unknown. The same CDR3 is also encoded by other DNA sequences in this sample. V dropped 7 bases and J dropped 4 bases, with 10 bases sitting between them. CDR3 size: 12 residues. CDR1 is SNHLY, CDR2 FYNNEI, per germline. The data belong to a study of siplizumab effects on memory and regulatory T cells. TCRdb's table, derived via immunoSEQ multiplex PCR, lists solely in-frame clones and lacks some. This sample yields about 80,000 clones, of which approximately 95% are seen a single time; around 20% belongs to the top ten. The study's findings and limits: Unstimulated naive T cells seemed to show more diversity than memory cells did, and they also seemed to be among the major contributors to the alloresponse. Siplizumab significantly brought down the alloreactive sequences that trace back to unstimulated CD4+ memory cells. Assignment of a naive or memory phenotype failed for roughly 80-96% of the proliferating CD4+ or CD8+ clones. Suppressive activity of Tregs proliferating in siplizumab cultures remained unconfirmed.

This clonotype was sampled from a human donor in good health. Sequencing was carried out using CD8+ T cells sorted from blood. The gene calls are TRBV2 and TRBJ2-5; D gene uncertain. CDR3 region: CASIAELETQYF. CDR3 bases: TGTGCCAGCATCGCGGAGTTAGAGACCCAGTACTTC.